The present T cell receptor beta chain was sequenced within a study of identical twins. The study's findings and limits: Conclusions rested on cross-sectional statistics rather than following the same donors. Model-predicted out-of-frame TCR alpha sharing fell below observed values in monozygotic twins.

TCRdb redid the calling of the 5' RACE reads with MiXCR, one entry per CDR3 protein. The sample gives some 240,000 distinct CDR3 sequences, around 8% of which show up once; approximately 3% is in the top ten. In this sample, this clonotype turned up many times. Antigen specificity is unknown. The CDR3 consists of 16 residues. In germline, CDR1 is MDHEN, CDR2 SYDVKM. Trimming cost V 2 bases and J 1 base; bases outside gene matches: 6. These data were also reused for a study on yellow fever vaccine responses in identical twins.

The chain joins TRBV28 to TRBJ1-1, with TRBD1 matching over 8 bases. The TCR sequence derives from a woman aged 18-29 years in good health. The specimen sequenced was CD8+ T cells sorted from blood. The CDR3 reads CASSLTWDRQNTEAFF. The DNA of the CDR3 is TGTGCCAGCAGTTTAACATGGGACAGGCAGAACACTGAAGCTTTCTTT.